This T cell receptor beta chain was retrieved from a study of T cells in Graves' hyperthyroidism and ophthalmopathy. Patients aged 18 to 65 with hyperthyroidism were newly diagnosed, with duration under 2 months. Using less than 12 ml of fresh peripheral blood, PBMCs were prepared. This clonotype was seen more than once but under ten times. Its antigen remains unidentified. Amplified TCR beta CDR3 regions derived from RNA transcripts. The HTBI set primed first-round TCR CDR3 RT-PCR. MiXCR, run by TCRdb on the multiplex PCR reads, gives a single entry per CDR3 protein. The sample holds hundreds of thousands of distinct CDR3 sequences, approximately 36% seen once. Study outcomes and limitations: Ophthalmopathy was separated from stable hyperthyroidism by a 13 V-J model.

Germline loops: CDR1 SGHRS, CDR2 YFSETQ. The CDR3 consists of 14 residues. Trimming took off 5 bases at V and 4 bases at J, with 12 bases between the two ends. The clonotype comes from a middle-aged woman with Graves' hyperthyroidism. The sequenced sample consisted of blood. The J gene is TRBJ2-2, the V gene TRBV5-1; the D gene could be TRBD1 or TRBD2 (5 bases each). The CDR3 protein is CASRPPGPTGELFF. The CDR3 DNA sequence: TGCGCCAGCAGGCCGCCGGGGCCCACCGGGGAGCTGTTTTTT.